The following is a T cell receptor (beta chain) sequence with its context. Its specificity is unknown. Treatment reported: roughly ten-day PBMC culture with coronavirus spike peptide pools or control peptides (ViraFEST assay). Antigen-specific T cell expansion with peptide pools preceded TCR sequencing in the ViraFEST approach. The data were obtained in a study of vaccination and CD4 T cells after COVID-19. Study context: Overlapping SARS-CoV-2, HCoV-NL63, HCoV-OC43 and HCoV-229E spike peptides were used to stimulate cells. Regarding the study as a whole: A nonsignificant median increase from around 20 to 38 SARS-CoV-2-reactive clonotypes was observed.

Cultured CD4+ T cell DNA was sequenced using the Oncomine TCR Beta short-read assay. Each CDR3 protein gets one entry after TCRdb re-called the PCR reads with MiXCR. The table lists around 8,400 distinct CDR3 sequences, 58% of them singletons, with 30% to 35% in the top ten. This clonotype was obtained from a human donor who had recovered from COVID-19. Sequencing was done on a sample of CD4+ T cells from blood, cultured in vitro.

CDR3 bases: TGTGCCACCAGTGATCCGACCGGGACAGGGAGGGTGTTCCACGAGCAGTACTTC. Protein product: CATSDPTGTGRVFHEQYF. The V call is TRBV24-1, the J call TRBJ2-7, with TRBD1 matching over 9 bases. The CDR3 is 18 amino acids. The germline V gene encodes CDR1 KGHDR and CDR2 SFDVKD. Losses at the gene ends were 3 bases for V and 5 bases for J; bases not matched to a gene: 16.